One sample yielded the 23 T cell receptor beta chains listed below, sequenced in a study of blood T cell repertoires in COVID-19. Method: immunoSEQ multiplex PCR; TCRdb's copy keeps in-frame clones and lacks some. This sample has roughly 290,000 clones; roughly 90% occur once, and the top ten carry around 0.84%. The material sequenced was peripheral blood. The receptors come from a man aged 25-40 years with acute or convalescent COVID-19.

The chain is built from TRBV7-6 and TRBJ2-5; perhaps TRBD2 as D (6 bases). Per the germline V gene, CDR1 is SGHVS and CDR2 is FNYEAQ. The V end lost 5 bases, the J end lost 5 bases, and 12 bases lay between the germline ends. The CDR3 sequence is 13 residues long. In DNA form, the CDR3 reads TGTGCCAGCAGCCCCCGGGAGTTGGAGACCCAGTACTTC. Amino acid sequence: CASSPRELETQYF.

This rearrangement joins TRBV18 to TRBJ2-1; 15 nucleotides agree with TRBD2. The CDR3 extends over 16 amino acids. Germline V gene data show CDR1 as KGHSH and CDR2 as LQKENI. Trimming cost V 3 bases and J 8 bases; bases outside gene matches: 5. The CDR3 bases are TGTGCCAGCTCACCGACGGGACTAGCGGGGGGCGATGAGCAGTTCTTC. Translated: CASSPTGLAGGDEQFF.

This chain joins TRBV4-1 and TRBJ1-2, with D perhaps TRBD1 (5 bases). Germline V gene lookup returns CDR1 MGHRA and CDR2 YSYEKL. The CDR3 runs to 14 residues. V lost 1 base to trimming and J lost 8 bases, with 14 bases between them. CDR3 sequence: CASSQASREAGYTF. For the CDR3, the DNA is TGCGCCAGCAGCCAAGCTTCCAGGGAGGCCGGCTACACCTTC.

This clone was seen a single time. This chain connects TRBV11-2 to TRBJ1-3; D is unclear. Germline assignment: CDR1 SGHAT and CDR2 FQNNGV. Trimming left V 1 base short and J 2 bases short, with 9 bases between. This CDR3 spans 15 amino acids. The CDR3 reads CASSLAGFTGNTIYF. In DNA, the CDR3 is TGTGCCAGCAGCTTAGCGGGATTCACTGGAAACACCATATATTTT.

The chain is built from TRBV28 and TRBJ2-3, with 7 bases identical to TRBD2. The CDR3 loop spans 13 amino acids. CDR1 and CDR2 (germline): MDHEN, SYDVKM. V was pared by 7 bases and J by 1 base, with 2 bases of the junction left unmatched. In DNA, the CDR3 is TGTGCCAGCAATGGGGGGGGCACAGATACGCAGTATTTT. It yields the protein CASNGGGTDTQYF.

On this clone itself: The same CDR3 is also encoded by other DNA sequences in this sample. The chain combines TRBV6-4 with TRBJ2-5; TRBD1 matches at 7 bases. With 5 bases clipped from V and 4 bases from J, the junction kept 4 bases outside the gene matches. Germline CDR1 is MRHNA and CDR2 is SNTAGT. CDR3 length: 13 residues. The CDR3 DNA sequence: TGTGCCAGCAGTCGACAGGGTGGAGAGACCCAGTACTTC. This translates into CASSRQGGETQYF.

The rearrangement links TRBV28 to TRBJ1-2; TRBD1 matches 10 bases. After removal of 8 bases from V and 8 bases from J, the junction contained 11 bases not matched to a gene. CDR1 is MDHEN and CDR2 is SYDVKM in the germline V gene. The CDR3 has 14 residues. Here the CDR3 reads CASSIGTGAGGYTF. CDR3 DNA: TGTGCCAGCTCTATCGGGACAGGGGCTGGAGGCTACACCTTC.

The chain couples TRBV15 to TRBJ2-1, with TRBD1 as a possible D gene (6 bases). The V end was cut by 6 bases, the J end by 5 bases, with 14 bases between. Germline V gene sequence: CDR1 LNHNV, CDR2 YYDKDF (reference sequence). The CDR3 contains 14 residues. The CDR3 DNA reads TGTGCCACCAGGAGCAGGGGCAAACACAATGAGCAGTTCTTC. Protein sequence: CATRSRGKHNEQFF.

The rearrangement links TRBV5-1 to TRBJ1-4, with 7 bases identical to TRBD1. The germline CDR1 and CDR2 sequences are SGHRS and YFSETQ. Losses at the gene ends were 0 bases for V and 0 bases for J; bases not matched to a gene: 5. The CDR3 covers 17 residues. The CDR3 nucleotides read TGCGCCAGCAGCTTGGCCAGGGGGAAGGCAACTAATGAAAAACTGTTTTTT. The encoded protein is CASSLARGKATNEKLFF. Filled out from reference TRBV5-1 and TRBJ1-4, the complete variable domain reads KAGVTQTPRYLIKTRGQQVTLSCSPISGHRSVSWYQQTPGQGLQFLFEYFSETQRNKGNFPGRFSGRQFSNSRSEMNVSTLELGDSALYLCASSLARGKATNEKLFFGSGTQLSVL.

This clone was detected only a few times. The gene calls are TRBV12-3 or TRBV12-4 and TRBJ2-7; D is unclear. CDR3 length equals 12 residues. V lost 6 bases to trimming and J lost 3 bases, with 9 bases between them. This CDR3 reads CASSPLLYEQYF. The CDR3, as DNA: TGTGCCAGCAGCCCCCTCCTCTACGAGCAGTACTTC.

The chain links TRBV5-1 to TRBJ1-6, with a weak D call TRBD1 (5 bases). The V end was cut by 7 bases, the J end by 0 bases, with 17 bases between. The CDR3 covers 17 residues. The V gene's germline CDR1 is SGHRS and CDR2 YFSETQ. CDR3 DNA: TGCGCCAGCTCCCAATCGGGGGGGTACTCCTATAATTCACCCCTCCACTTT. It codes for CASSQSGGYSYNSPLHF. Together with reference TRBV5-1 and TRBJ1-6, the CDR3 gives the full variable domain: KAGVTQTPRYLIKTRGQQVTLSCSPISGHRSVSWYQQTPGQGLQFLFEYFSETQRNKGNFPGRFSGRQFSNSRSEMNVSTLELGDSALYLCASSQSGGYSYNSPLHFGNGTRLTVT.

This clone came up once. A read error may produce the germline difference seen at one junction end. This chain joins TRBV2 and TRBJ1-2; D ambiguous. This CDR3 contains 15 residues. CDR1 and CDR2 from the germline V gene are SNHLY and FYNNEI. CDR3: CASSESLVVLAPGVF. The DNA of the CDR3 is TGTGCCAGCAGTGAATCTCTGGTCGTCTTGGCACCCGGGGTATTC.

Only one count was recorded for this clone. The gene calls are TRBV29-1 and TRBJ2-1; 9 nucleotides line up with TRBD1. The CDR3 loop spans 11 amino acids. The J segment lost 15 bases and the V segment lost 5 bases, leaving 8 bases of the junction unmatched. In germline, CDR1 is SQVTM, CDR2 ANQGSEA. The CDR3 region is CSVQSRDRVFF. The CDR3 DNA sequence: TGCAGCGTTCAAAGCCGGGACAGGGTGTTCTTC.

The chain uses TRBV30 and TRBJ1-2; 7 positions agree with TRBD1. Trimming took 0 bases from V and 13 from J; bases not matched to a gene: 5. This CDR3 region has 11 residues. Germline V CDR1 and CDR2: GTSNPN, SVGIG (reference sequence). CDR3 sequence: CAWSVTDRATF. The DNA of the CDR3 is TGTGCCTGGAGTGTAACTGACAGGGCCACCTTC. Full variable domain (missing parts from reference TRBV30 and TRBJ1-2): SQTIHQWPATLVQPVGSPLSLECTVEGTSNPNLYWYRQAAGRGLQLLFYSVGIGQISSEVPQNLSASRPQDRQFILSSKKLLLSDSGFYLCAWSVTDRATFGSGTRLTVV.

The chain is built from TRBV5-1 and TRBJ2-3; 8 bases agree with TRBD2. This CDR3 has 16 amino acids. Germline lookup yields CDR1 SGHRS and CDR2 YFSETQ. V gave up 5 bases and J gave up 2 bases; unmatched junction bases: 10. CDR3 residues: CASRMKWRGDTDTQYF. CDR3 coding DNA: TGCGCCAGCAGAATGAAGTGGCGGGGGGACACAGATACGCAGTATTTT.

The J gene is TRBJ1-2, the V gene TRBV5-1, with 11 bases identical to TRBD1. The CDR3 contains 19 residues. Germline V gene lookup returns CDR1 SGHRS and CDR2 YFSETQ. Unmatched junction bases numbered 17, after V lost 4 bases and J lost 3 bases. The CDR3 DNA is TGCGCCAGCAGCATCCCCGACCGGGACAGGGGGACCCATGACTATGGCTACACCTTC. Protein product: CASSIPDRDRGTHDYGYTF.

The chain links TRBV27 to TRBJ2-2, with 8 positions matching TRBD1. The germline CDR1 and CDR2 sequences are MNHEY and SMNVEV (reference sequence). J lost 13 bases, V lost 7 bases, and 20 bases had no gene match. The CDR3 totals 16 residues. Written as DNA, the CDR3 is TGTGCCAGCAAAGGGGGGACAGGCCCGCTTAAGGGCGGGCTGTTTTTT. Its protein product is CASKGGTGPLKGGLFF.

The chain combines TRBV28 with TRBJ1-3; D unclear. Trimming shortened V by 3 bases and J by 0 bases, and 3 bases separated the two germline ends. CDR3 length: 13 residues. CDR1 and CDR2 (germline): MDHEN, SYDVKM. The CDR3 reads CASSFNSGNTIYF. DNA of the CDR3: TGTGCCAGCAGTTTTAACTCTGGAAACACCATATATTTT.

The sample holds one count of this clone. The gene calls are TRBV15 and TRBJ2-1, with D hard to call. Germline V gene sequence: CDR1 LNHNV, CDR2 YYDKDF (reference sequence). V was trimmed by 0 bases and J by 4 bases, leaving 7 bases between them. This CDR3 contains 14 residues. Here the CDR3 DNA reads TGTGCCACCAGCAGAGAGATCAGTTACAATGAGCAGTTCTTC. It specifies CATSREISYNEQFF. Complete variable domain (other parts from reference TRBV15 and TRBJ2-1): DAMVIQNPRYQVTQFGKPVTLSCSQTLNHNVMYWYQQKSSQAPKLLFHYYDKDFNNEADTPDNFQSRRPNTSFCFLDIRSPGLGDTAMYLCATSREISYNEQFFGPGTRLTVL.

This clone has a handful of counts. The V call is TRBV10-3, the J call TRBJ1-1; 8 nucleotides agree with TRBD1. The CDR3 covers 16 residues. Germline-derived CDR1 and CDR2 are ENHRY and SYGVKD. V gave up 5 bases and J gave up 2 bases; unmatched junction bases: 10. This CDR3 reads CAISSTRTGPNTEAFF. As DNA, the CDR3 is TGTGCCATCAGTTCCACTAGGACAGGGCCAAACACTGAAGCTTTCTTT.

This clone was counted between two and nine times. The chain employs TRBV28 and TRBJ1-5, with 7 bases fitting TRBD1. The germline V gene has CDR1 MDHEN and CDR2 SYDVKM. The V segment lost 4 bases and the J segment 2 bases; nucleotides outside the gene matches: 8. The CDR3 contains 16 residues. The CDR3 spells CASSSDRPKGNQPQHF. The CDR3 bases are TGTGCCAGCAGTTCGGACAGGCCTAAAGGCAATCAGCCCCAGCATTTT.

The rearrangement uses TRBV11-2 and TRBJ1-2; D may be TRBD1 (6 bases). The length of the CDR3 is 13 residues. Trimming removed 6 bases from V and 0 bases from J, with 8 bases in between. Germline loops: CDR1 SGHAT, CDR2 FQNNGV. The CDR3 DNA reads TGTGCCAGCAGGGGGGCTGCTAACTATGGCTACACCTTC. Protein: CASRGAANYGYTF.

The chain combines TRBV28 with TRBJ1-2; 7 nucleotides agree with TRBD1. CDR1 is MDHEN, CDR2 SYDVKM, per germline. The CDR3 has 12 amino acids. The V gene end was trimmed by 8 bases and the J gene end by 7 bases; junction bases not matched to a gene: 7. In nucleotides, the CDR3 is TGTGCCAGCGGCTTGACAGGGAGTGGCTACACCTTC. Amino acid sequence: CASGLTGSGYTF.